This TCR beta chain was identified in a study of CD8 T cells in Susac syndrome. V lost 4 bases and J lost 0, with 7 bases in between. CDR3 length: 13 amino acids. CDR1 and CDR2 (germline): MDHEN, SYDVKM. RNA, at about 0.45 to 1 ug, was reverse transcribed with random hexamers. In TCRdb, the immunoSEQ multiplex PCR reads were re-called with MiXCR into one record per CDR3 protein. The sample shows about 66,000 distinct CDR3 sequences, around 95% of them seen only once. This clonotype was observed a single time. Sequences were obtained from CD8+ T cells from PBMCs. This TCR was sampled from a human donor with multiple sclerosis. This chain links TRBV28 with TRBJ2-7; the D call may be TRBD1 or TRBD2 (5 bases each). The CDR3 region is CASSWGSSYEQYF. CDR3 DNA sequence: TGTGCCAGCAGTTGGGGGAGCTCCTACGAGCAGTACTTC.